This paragraph reports one TCR beta chain. The data originate from a study of technical replicates of blood from a handful of donors. Produced via immunoSEQ multiplex PCR; TCRdb's table is partial and in-frame only. The table has more than 65,000 clones, just under 95% seen once. Germline CDR1 SGDLS, CDR2 YYNGEE. The V gene end was trimmed by 0 bases and the J gene end by 1 base; junction bases not matched to a gene: 11. The CDR3 totals 20 residues. The V call is TRBV9, the J call TRBJ2-4; 12 nucleotides align to TRBD2. This receptor was identified in a human donor in good health. The sequenced material came from T cells isolated from PBMCs. The CDR3 reads CASSVGLAGGGVMAKNIQYF. CDR3 DNA: TGTGCCAGCAGCGTAGGGCTAGCGGGAGGGGGGGTCATGGCCAAAAACATTCAGTACTTC.